Included here is one TCR beta chain sequence, with context. These data originate in a study of blood T cells in healthy people across ages. Germline assignment: CDR1 MDHEN and CDR2 SYDVKM. This CDR3 is built from 13 residues. The V end lost 8 bases, the J end lost 2 bases, and 13 bases lay between the germline ends. Combining a sample-barcoded 5' primer with a J-beta primer mix, a second PCR ran for about 7 to 12 cycles. A template-switch adaptor that had 12 random nucleotides put a tag on each cDNA molecule. TCRdb passed the 5' RACE reads through MiXCR, listing each CDR3 protein once. The sample has approximately 790,000 distinct CDR3 sequences, about 62% seen once. Each sample yielded at least 6.5 million isolated PBMCs.

Sequenced: blood. The chain links TRBV28 to TRBJ2-7; D gene uncertain. The clonotype comes from a man aged 25-40 years in good health. CDR3 sequence reads: CASSNRAPYEQYF. DNA of the CDR3: TGTGCCAGCTCTAACCGGGCTCCCTACGAGCAGTACTTC.